This T cell receptor (beta chain) appears in the sequencing data of a study of T cell responses to AZD1222 COVID-19 vaccine. At the level of the study: The study pooled second doses at about 4 or about 12 weeks.

Regarding the study as a whole: Across the whole spike, CD4 TCRs peaked at regions 160-218 and 743-854.

The sample holds a few counts of this clone. Its antigen is not identified. Trimming removed 9 bases from V and 5 bases from J; junction bases left unmatched: 14. The V gene's germline CDR1 is SNHLY and CDR2 FYNNEI. CDR3 length: 15 residues. Here immunoSEQ multiplex PCR was the method, and the copy in TCRdb shows in-frame clones only, minus some. The data show 65,000 to 95,000 clones, with approximately 81% seen just once and about 13% held by the top ten. The clonotype comes from an adult in good health. This material consisted of peripheral blood, taken on day 0 of AZD1222 vaccination. V gene TRBV2 combines with J gene TRBJ2-7, with 9 bases matching TRBD1. CDR3 nucleotide sequence: TGTGCCAGAACTGCCGGGACAGGGTTTGTCGACGAGCAGTACTTC. Protein product: CARTAGTGFVDEQYF.